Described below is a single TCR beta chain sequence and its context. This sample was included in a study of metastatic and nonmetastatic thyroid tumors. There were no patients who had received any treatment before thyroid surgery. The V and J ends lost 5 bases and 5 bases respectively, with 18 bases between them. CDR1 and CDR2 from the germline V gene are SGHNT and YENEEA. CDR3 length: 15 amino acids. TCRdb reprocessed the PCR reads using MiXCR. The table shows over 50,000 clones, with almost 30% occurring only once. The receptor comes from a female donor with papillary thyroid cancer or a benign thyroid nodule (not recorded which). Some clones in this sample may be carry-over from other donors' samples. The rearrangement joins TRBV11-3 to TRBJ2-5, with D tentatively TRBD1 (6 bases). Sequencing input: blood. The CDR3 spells CASSPYRVSGETQYF. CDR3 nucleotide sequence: TGTGCCAGCAGCCCCTACAGGGTTTCGGGGGAGACCCAGTACTTC.